This entry describes one T cell receptor (beta chain). This specimen comes from a study of T cell responses to AZD1222 COVID-19 vaccine. Generated by immunoSEQ multiplex PCR, the TCRdb table keeps only in-frame clones and is missing some. Of 150,000 to 200,000 clones listed, over 75% are singletons. From germline, CDR1 is SGHNT and CDR2 YENEEA. Trimming left V 2 bases short and J 9 bases short, with 20 bases between. The CDR3 is 16 residues long. This receptor was taken from an adult in good health. The input for sequencing was peripheral blood, taken on day 0 of AZD1222 vaccination. The chain links TRBV11-3 to TRBJ2-1, with D tentatively TRBD1 or TRBD2 (5 bases each). The CDR3 spells CASSLNPQSGSGEQFF. CDR3 DNA sequence: TGTGCCAGCAGCTTAAACCCCCAGTCAGGGAGTGGTGAGCAGTTCTTC.